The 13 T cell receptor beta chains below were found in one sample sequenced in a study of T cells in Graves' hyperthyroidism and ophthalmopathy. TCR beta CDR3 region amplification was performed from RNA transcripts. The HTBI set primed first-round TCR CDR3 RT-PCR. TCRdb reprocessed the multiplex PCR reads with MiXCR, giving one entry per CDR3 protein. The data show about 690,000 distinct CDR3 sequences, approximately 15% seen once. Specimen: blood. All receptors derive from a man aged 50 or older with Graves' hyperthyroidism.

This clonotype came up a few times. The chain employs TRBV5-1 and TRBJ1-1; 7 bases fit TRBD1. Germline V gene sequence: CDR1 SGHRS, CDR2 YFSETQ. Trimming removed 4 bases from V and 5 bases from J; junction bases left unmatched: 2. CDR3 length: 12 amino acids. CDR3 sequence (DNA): TGCGCCAGCAGCCAGACAGGGACTGAAGCTTTCTTT. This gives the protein CASSQTGTEAFF.

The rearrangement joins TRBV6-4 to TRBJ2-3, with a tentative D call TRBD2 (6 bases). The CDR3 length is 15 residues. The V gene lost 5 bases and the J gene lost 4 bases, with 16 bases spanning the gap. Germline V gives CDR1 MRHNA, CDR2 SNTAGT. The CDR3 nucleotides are TGTGCCAGCAGTAGAGCGGGCGACCGCCCAGATACGCAGTATTTT. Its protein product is CASSRAGDRPDTQYF.

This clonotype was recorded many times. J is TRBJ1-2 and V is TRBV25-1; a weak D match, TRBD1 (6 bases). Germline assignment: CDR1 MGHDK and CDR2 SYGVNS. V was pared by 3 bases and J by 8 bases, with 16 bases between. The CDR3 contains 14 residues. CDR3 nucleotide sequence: TGTGCCAGCAGTGACCGAAGGGGGAGTGAGGGCTACACCTTC. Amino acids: CASSDRRGSEGYTF.

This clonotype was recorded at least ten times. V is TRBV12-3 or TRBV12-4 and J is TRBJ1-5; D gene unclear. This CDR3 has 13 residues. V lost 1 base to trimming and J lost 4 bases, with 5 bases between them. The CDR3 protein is CASSLGENQPQHF. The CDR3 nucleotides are TGTGCCAGCAGTTTAGGAGAGAATCAGCCCCAGCATTTT.

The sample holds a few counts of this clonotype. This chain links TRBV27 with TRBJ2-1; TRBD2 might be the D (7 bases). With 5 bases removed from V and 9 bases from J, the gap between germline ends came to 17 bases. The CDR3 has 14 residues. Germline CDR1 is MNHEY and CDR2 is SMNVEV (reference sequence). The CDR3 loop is CASSLGGRGSEQFF. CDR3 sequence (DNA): TGTGCCAGCAGTCTGGGGGGGCGCGGCTCTGAGCAGTTCTTC.

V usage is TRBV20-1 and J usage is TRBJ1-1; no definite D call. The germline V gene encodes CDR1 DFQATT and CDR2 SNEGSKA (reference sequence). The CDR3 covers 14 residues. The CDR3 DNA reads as TGCAGCGTACATAACATTGGAATGAACACTGAAGCTTTCTTT. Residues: CSVHNIGMNTEAFF.

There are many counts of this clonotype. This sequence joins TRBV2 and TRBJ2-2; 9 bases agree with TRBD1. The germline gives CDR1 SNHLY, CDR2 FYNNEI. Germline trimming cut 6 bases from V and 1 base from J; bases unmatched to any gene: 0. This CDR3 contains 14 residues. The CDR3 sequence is CASRDRGNTGELFF. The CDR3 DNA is TGTGCCAGCAGGGACAGGGGGAACACCGGGGAGCTGTTTTTT.

The chain's CDR3 is CASIPVHFYNEQFF. In nucleotides, the CDR3 is TGTGCCAGCATTCCCGTCCATTTCTACAATGAGCAGTTCTTC. The genes are TRBV12-3 or TRBV12-4 and TRBJ2-1, with D unclear. The CDR3 has 14 amino acids. Trimming cost V 7 bases and J 3 bases, with 13 bases left between them.

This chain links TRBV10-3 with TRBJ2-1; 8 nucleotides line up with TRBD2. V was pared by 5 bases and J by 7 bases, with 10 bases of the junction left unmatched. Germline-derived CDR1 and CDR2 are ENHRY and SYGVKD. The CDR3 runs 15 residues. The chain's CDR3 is CAISTGTSLDNEQFF. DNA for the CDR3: TGTGCCATCAGTACCGGGACTAGTTTAGATAATGAGCAGTTCTTC.

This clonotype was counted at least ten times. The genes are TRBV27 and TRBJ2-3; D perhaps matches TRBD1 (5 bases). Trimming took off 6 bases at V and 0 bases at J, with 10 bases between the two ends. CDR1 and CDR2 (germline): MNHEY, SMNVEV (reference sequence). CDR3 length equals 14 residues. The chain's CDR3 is CASRDSLSTDTQYF. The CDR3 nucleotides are TGTGCCAGCAGAGACAGTTTGAGCACAGATACGCAGTATTTT.

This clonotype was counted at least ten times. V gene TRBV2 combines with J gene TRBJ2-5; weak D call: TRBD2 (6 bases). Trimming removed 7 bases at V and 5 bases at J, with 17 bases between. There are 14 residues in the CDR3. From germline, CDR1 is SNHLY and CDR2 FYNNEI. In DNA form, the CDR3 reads TGTGCCAGCAAACTCGACGGGACTGAGGAGACCCAGTACTTC. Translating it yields CASKLDGTEETQYF.

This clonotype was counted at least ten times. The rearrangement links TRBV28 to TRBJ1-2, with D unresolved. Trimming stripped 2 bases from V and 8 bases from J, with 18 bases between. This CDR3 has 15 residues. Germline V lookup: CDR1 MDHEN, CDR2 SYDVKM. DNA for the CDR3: TGTGCCAGCAGTTTAGGCGGGCGGCCCACTGGGGGCTACACCTTC. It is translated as CASSLGGRPTGGYTF.

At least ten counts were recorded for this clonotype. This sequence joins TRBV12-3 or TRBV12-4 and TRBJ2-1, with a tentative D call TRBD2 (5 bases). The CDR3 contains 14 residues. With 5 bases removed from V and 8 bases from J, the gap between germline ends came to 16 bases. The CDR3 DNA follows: TGTGCCAGCAGTACTAGGGCCCCTCGCGATGAGCAGTTCTTC. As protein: CASSTRAPRDEQFF.